This T cell receptor beta chain came from a study of blood T cell repertoires in COVID-19. The V gene lost 2 bases and the J gene lost 4 bases, with 14 bases spanning the gap. CDR3 length equals 15 residues. Germline values: CDR1 SNHLY, CDR2 FYNNEI. Sequencing was performed with immunoSEQ multiplex PCR; in TCRdb, only in-frame clones are kept and a portion is missing. The sample contains 230,000 or so clones, about four fifths of which appear only once. The sequence derives from a man in his forties or fifties who had recovered from COVID-19. The rearrangement uses TRBV2 and TRBJ1-2, with D possibly being TRBD1 (6 bases). The sequenced sample consisted of PBMCs or T cells enriched from blood (not recorded which). CDR3 residues: CASSEQGGQFYGYTF. CDR3 coding DNA: TGTGCCAGCAGTGAACAAGGGGGTCAGTTCTATGGCTACACCTTC.